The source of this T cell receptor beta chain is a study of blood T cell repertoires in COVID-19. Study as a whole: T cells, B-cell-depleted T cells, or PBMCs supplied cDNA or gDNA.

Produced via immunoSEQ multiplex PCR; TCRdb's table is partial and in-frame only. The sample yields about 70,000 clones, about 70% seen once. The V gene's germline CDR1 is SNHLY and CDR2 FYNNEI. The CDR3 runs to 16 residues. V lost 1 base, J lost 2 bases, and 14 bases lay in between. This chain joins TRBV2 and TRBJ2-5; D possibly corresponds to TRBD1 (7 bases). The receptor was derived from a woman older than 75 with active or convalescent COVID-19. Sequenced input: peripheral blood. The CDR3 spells CASSEGWTGLQETQYF. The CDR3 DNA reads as TGTGCCAGCAGTGAAGGTTGGACAGGACTACAAGAGACCCAGTACTTC.